Each of the 14 T cell receptor beta chains below was sequenced from the same sample in a study of blood T cell repertoires in COVID-19. TCRdb keeps only in-frame clones here, not all; method: immunoSEQ multiplex PCR. Among about 170,000 clones, 84% were seen once, and the ten largest hold 2.6%. Sequencing was carried out using peripheral blood. Receptors originate from a human donor with acute or convalescent COVID-19. The donor label of this sample is uncertain.

This chain links TRBV3-1 (or the pseudogene TRBV3-2) with TRBJ1-5; tentatively, D is TRBD1 (5 bases). Germline V lookup: CDR1 LGHDT, CDR2 YNNKEL (reference sequence). This CDR3 has 16 residues. V shed 0 bases and J shed 4 bases, with 13 bases lying between them. The CDR3 reads CASSQEGSRGNQPQHF. DNA of the CDR3: TGTGCCAGCAGCCAAGAAGGCAGCCGGGGGAATCAGCCCCAGCATTTT.

V usage is TRBV27 and J usage is TRBJ1-2; D gene unclear. Germline values: CDR1 MNHEY, CDR2 SMNVEV (reference sequence). Trimming removed 3 bases at V and 5 bases at J, with 10 bases between. This CDR3 is built from 13 residues. Here the CDR3 reads CASSLGRAYGYTF. CDR3 coding DNA: TGTGCCAGCAGTTTGGGCAGAGCTTATGGCTACACCTTC.

V usage is TRBV27 and J usage is TRBJ1-2; tentatively, D is TRBD1 (5 bases). Germline loops: CDR1 MNHEY, CDR2 SMNVEV (reference sequence). V lost 1 base and J 0 bases, leaving 12 bases between the germline ends. The CDR3 length is 16 residues. CDR3 sequence (DNA): TGTGCCAGCAGTTTATGGGGCGGACGGACTAACTATGGCTACACCTTC. Translation gives CASSLWGGRTNYGYTF.

CDR3 sequence (DNA): TGTGCCAGCAGCCCAGGACTAGCGGACGAGACCCAGTACTTC. Translating it yields CASSPGLADETQYF. V gene TRBV5-5 combines with J gene TRBJ2-5, with TRBD2 identical over 10 bases. The CDR3 consists of 14 residues. Germline trimming cut 4 bases from V and 5 bases from J; bases unmatched to any gene: 5. Germline V gives CDR1 SGHKS, CDR2 YYEKEE (reference sequence).

This sequence joins TRBV5-4 and TRBJ2-1; 16 positions match TRBD2. Germline trimming cut 4 bases from V and 10 bases from J; bases unmatched to any gene: 5. The germline gives CDR1 SGHNT, CDR2 YYREEE (reference sequence). The CDR3 consists of 15 residues. The CDR3 is CASSAGTSGRAEQFF. DNA of the CDR3: TGTGCCAGCAGCGCAGGGACTAGCGGGAGGGCGGAGCAGTTCTTC.

The rearrangement uses TRBV7-9 and TRBJ2-7, with D perhaps matching TRBD1 (6 bases). V lost 4 bases, J lost 1 base, and 14 bases lay in between. The V gene's germline CDR1 is SEHNR and CDR2 FQNEAQ (reference sequence). The length of the CDR3 is 15 residues. This CDR3 reads CASSWGTFSSYEQYF. The DNA of the CDR3 is TGTGCCAGCAGCTGGGGGACATTTAGTTCCTACGAGCAGTACTTC.

The rearrangement links TRBV29-1 to TRBJ2-3, with D unresolved. Germline V gives CDR1 SQVTM, CDR2 ANQGSEA. V dropped 8 bases and J dropped 0 bases, with 12 bases sitting between them. The CDR3 is made up of 13 amino acids. CDR3 loop: CSSIYLSTDTQYF. In nucleotides, the CDR3 is TGCAGCTCCATCTATCTAAGCACAGATACGCAGTATTTT.

The rearrangement joins TRBV28 to TRBJ2-1; D possibly corresponds to TRBD1 (6 bases). The CDR3 is made up of 17 amino acids. Germline V gene sequence: CDR1 MDHEN, CDR2 SYDVKM. Trimming left V 1 base short and J 0 bases short, with 13 bases between. The CDR3 is CASSLLQGPSSYNEQFF. The CDR3 nucleotides are TGTGCCAGCAGTTTATTACAGGGACCGAGCTCCTACAATGAGCAGTTCTTC.

This chain's CDR3 is CASSQSTGTGGGGDTQYF. CDR3 DNA sequence: TGCGCCAGCAGCCAGAGCACCGGGACAGGGGGCGGTGGAGATACGCAGTATTTT. The chain recombines TRBV5-1 with TRBJ2-3; 12 bases line up with TRBD1. This CDR3 is built from 18 residues. Trimming removed 4 bases from V and 5 bases from J; junction bases left unmatched: 14. Looked up from germline, CDR1 is SGHRS and CDR2 is YFSETQ.

The V call is TRBV3-1 (or the pseudogene TRBV3-2), the J call TRBJ1-2; 12 bases line up with TRBD1. Germline V gene data show CDR1 as LGHDT and CDR2 as YNNKEL (reference sequence). The ends lost 3 bases at V and 4 bases at J; junction bases unmatched: 15. This CDR3 comprises 19 residues. CDR3 sequence: CASSHEGTGGGMKSYGYTF. CDR3 in DNA: TGTGCCAGCAGCCACGAAGGGACAGGGGGCGGTATGAAATCCTATGGCTACACCTTC.

The chain uses TRBV6-5 and TRBJ2-1; TRBD2 agrees at 15 bases. J lost 8 bases, V lost 7 bases, and 6 bases had no gene match. CDR3 length equals 15 residues. The germline gives CDR1 MNHEY, CDR2 SVGAGI. The CDR3 spells CASIGTSGGKDEQFF. In nucleotides, the CDR3 is TGTGCCAGCATCGGGACTAGCGGGGGGAAGGATGAGCAGTTCTTC.

This clone has just one count. The chain couples TRBV5-1 to TRBJ1-1; no clear D gene. CDR1 and CDR2 from the germline V gene are SGHRS and YFSETQ. The germline V and J ends were trimmed by 0 bases and 7 bases, with 7 bases remaining between them. The CDR3 consists of 12 residues. CDR3 residues: CASSLGRFEAFF. As DNA, the CDR3 is TGCGCCAGCAGCTTGGGCAGATTTGAAGCTTTCTTT. Looking up the rest from reference TRBV5-1 and TRBJ1-1 gives the full variable domain: KAGVTQTPRYLIKTRGQQVTLSCSPISGHRSVSWYQQTPGQGLQFLFEYFSETQRNKGNFPGRFSGRQFSNSRSEMNVSTLELGDSALYLCASSLGRFEAFFGQGTRLTVV.

This clone occurred a few times. The chain links TRBV28 to TRBJ1-5; D gene ambiguous. Germline CDR1 is MDHEN and CDR2 is SYDVKM. The V end was cut by 5 bases, the J end by 6 bases, with 20 bases between. This CDR3 spans 16 amino acids. CDR3 nucleotide sequence: TGTGCCAGCAGTCGCCTGGGATGGGCAGAGGGTCAGCCCCAGCATTTT. Amino acid sequence: CASSRLGWAEGQPQHF.

The gene calls are TRBV30 and TRBJ1-1; no firm D call. The CDR3 extends over 13 amino acids. In germline, CDR1 is GTSNPN, CDR2 SVGIG (reference sequence). V was cut by 2 bases and J by 3 bases, with 10 bases left in between. The CDR3 region is CAWSPLQDTEAFF. In nucleotides, the CDR3 is TGTGCCTGGAGTCCCCTCCAGGACACTGAAGCTTTCTTT.